These 23 T cell receptor beta chains share one sample of origin, sequenced in a study of blood T cell repertoires in COVID-19. Data came from immunoSEQ multiplex PCR; TCRdb stores just in-frame clones and leaves some out. The sample has more than 200,000 clones; nearly 90% are singletons. The sequenced sample was peripheral blood. The receptor source for this set is a man in his late teens or twenties with active or convalescent COVID-19.

This clone appeared a single time. The chain joins TRBV2 to TRBJ1-1; the match to TRBD1 covers 8 bases. Germline loops: CDR1 SNHLY, CDR2 FYNNEI. The V segment lost 6 bases and the J segment 4 bases; nucleotides outside the gene matches: 10. The CDR3 contains 15 residues. The CDR3 here is CASSGQGMGGTEAFF. Here the CDR3 DNA reads TGTGCCAGCAGCGGACAGGGAATGGGGGGCACTGAAGCTTTCTTT.

This clone was seen just once. The chain combines TRBV4-3 with TRBJ2-1; TRBD1 agrees at 9 bases. The junction had 9 bases not matched to a gene; V was cut back by 0 bases and J by 6 bases. In germline, CDR1 is LGHNA, CDR2 YSLEER. The CDR3 is 17 amino acids. CDR3 amino acids: CASSQDLGTGLGNEQFF. CDR3 in DNA: TGCGCCAGCAGCCAAGATCTCGGGACAGGGCTTGGCAATGAGCAGTTCTTC.

The chain is built from TRBV5-1 and TRBJ2-4; 9 bases line up with TRBD1. J was trimmed by 2 bases and V by 0 bases; bases with no gene match: 3. The CDR3 contains 16 residues. Per the germline V gene, CDR1 is SGHRS and CDR2 is YFSETQ. CDR3 amino acids: CASSLGTGETKNIQYF. CDR3 nucleotides: TGCGCCAGCAGCTTGGGGACAGGGGAGACCAAAAACATTCAGTACTTC.

The chain employs TRBV15 and TRBJ1-2, with no clear D. Germline V lookup: CDR1 LNHNV, CDR2 YYDKDF (reference sequence). This CDR3 is built from 17 residues. V was pared by 1 base and J by 1 base, with 16 bases between. This CDR3 reads CATSRGGEGGYNYGYTF. CDR3 in DNA: TGTGCCACCAGCAGAGGTGGTGAGGGAGGATATAACTATGGCTACACCTTC. The whole variable domain, filled in from reference TRBV15 and TRBJ1-2, reads DAMVIQNPRYQVTQFGKPVTLSCSQTLNHNVMYWYQQKSSQAPKLLFHYYDKDFNNEADTPDNFQSRRPNTSFCFLDIRSPGLGDTAMYLCATSRGGEGGYNYGYTFGSGTRLTVV.

The CDR3 loop is CASGRNTGELFF. CDR3 DNA: TGCGCCAGCGGGAGGAACACCGGGGAGCTGTTTTTT. The J gene is TRBJ2-2, the V gene TRBV5-1; possible D gene TRBD2, 5 bases. Trimming removed 7 bases at V and 1 base at J, with 5 bases between. Germline V gene lookup returns CDR1 SGHRS and CDR2 YFSETQ. CDR3 length: 12 residues.

The chain employs TRBV11-2 and TRBJ1-2, with TRBD1 as a possible D gene (5 bases). Per germline, CDR1 SGHAT and CDR2 FQNNGV. The germline V and J ends were trimmed by 0 bases and 7 bases, with 12 bases remaining between them. The CDR3 covers 14 residues. This chain's CDR3 is CASSLDRAPSGYTF. The CDR3 coding sequence is TGTGCCAGCAGCTTAGACAGGGCCCCTAGTGGCTACACCTTC. The whole variable domain, remainder taken from reference TRBV11-2 and TRBJ1-2, is EAGVAQSPRYKIIEKRQSVAFWCNPISGHATLYWYQQILGQGPKLLIQFQNNGVVDDSQLPKDRFSAERLKGVDSTLKIQPAKLEDSAVYLCASSLDRAPSGYTFGSGTRLTVV.

The gene calls are TRBV5-4 and TRBJ2-5, with 7 bases that match TRBD1. J gave up 2 bases and V 0 bases, and 10 bases lay outside the gene matches. The length of the CDR3 is 17 residues. The germline V gene encodes CDR1 SGHNT and CDR2 YYREEE (reference sequence). The CDR3 spells CASSLGPTGQKQETQYF. The CDR3 region has the DNA TGTGCCAGCAGCTTGGGACCCACGGGACAGAAACAAGAGACCCAGTACTTC.

This chain connects TRBV6-4 to TRBJ2-7; 10 bases match TRBD1. V shed 8 bases, J shed 2 bases, and the junction held 15 bases outside the gene matches. Germline V lookup: CDR1 MRHNA, CDR2 SNTAGT. This CDR3 comprises 17 residues. CDR3 nucleotide sequence: TGTGCCAGCCCGACGGCCCGGGACAGGGGCCGACCCTACGAGCAGTACTTC. Its translation is CASPTARDRGRPYEQYF.

The chain is built from TRBV19 and TRBJ2-1; the D is unclear. Germline V gene data show CDR1 as LNHDA and CDR2 as SQIVND (reference sequence). V was cut by 5 bases and J by 15 bases, with 20 bases left in between. The CDR3 is made up of 13 amino acids. CDR3 in DNA: TGTGCCAGTAGTGCCCTAGACTCGTCAGAGAGGTTCTTC. Translated, it gives CASSALDSSERFF.

This clone was observed a handful of times. V is TRBV12-3 or TRBV12-4 and J is TRBJ2-1; 10 nucleotides agree with TRBD2. The CDR3 contains 13 residues. The V gene end was trimmed by 7 bases and the J gene end by 6 bases; junction bases not matched to a gene: 3. CDR3 in amino acids: CASKGTSVNEQFF. The CDR3 DNA sequence: TGTGCCAGCAAGGGGACTAGCGTCAATGAGCAGTTCTTC.

This sequence joins TRBV4-1 and TRBJ1-6; a possible D gene is TRBD1 (6 bases). Trimming took off 0 bases at V and 1 base at J, with 13 bases between the two ends. Per germline, CDR1 MGHRA and CDR2 YSYEKL. The CDR3 contains 18 residues. CDR3 DNA sequence: TGCGCCAGCAGCCAAGAGGGGGGGGCAGGGTCCTATAATTCACCCCTCCACTTT. Amino acid sequence: CASSQEGGAGSYNSPLHF.

The genes are TRBV18 and TRBJ1-2, with a weak D call TRBD1 (5 bases). Germline-derived CDR1 and CDR2 are KGHSH and LQKENI. Trimming pared 2 bases from V and 4 bases from J, leaving 14 bases between. The CDR3 runs 15 residues. The CDR3 DNA reads as TGTGCCAGCTCACCAAACCCTGGACAAAGCTATGGCTACACCTTC. Protein product: CASSPNPGQSYGYTF.

This rearrangement joins TRBV7-9 to TRBJ2-7; 8 nucleotides align to TRBD2. The V and J ends lost 0 bases and 4 bases, in that order; junction bases with no gene match: 5. The CDR3 consists of 15 residues. The germline gives CDR1 SEHNR, CDR2 FQNEAQ (reference sequence). The CDR3 sequence: CASSLAGSGAYEQYF. The CDR3 DNA reads TGTGCCAGCAGCTTAGCGGGTAGCGGGGCGTACGAGCAGTACTTC.

Comments on this clone: This specimen includes other DNA sequences encoding the same CDR3. This rearrangement joins TRBV4-2 to TRBJ2-1; 7 positions match TRBD2. The CDR3 loop spans 15 amino acids. The germline V gene encodes CDR1 LGHNA and CDR2 YNFKEQ. V shed 1 base, J shed 0 bases, and the junction held 0 bases outside the gene matches. In DNA form, the CDR3 reads TGTGCCAGCAGCCAAGCGGGGGGCTCCTACAATGAGCAGTTCTTC. This translates into CASSQAGGSYNEQFF.

The rearrangement links TRBV12-3 or TRBV12-4 to TRBJ2-7, with D possibly being TRBD2 (5 bases). V was clipped by 5 bases and J by 0 bases, with 8 bases between them. This CDR3 has 13 amino acids. CDR3 DNA sequence: TGTGCCAGCAGTATCGGGATCTCCTACGAGCAGTACTTC. Amino acids: CASSIGISYEQYF.

The chain carries TRBV10-3 and TRBJ1-2; the match to TRBD1 covers 10 bases. V dropped 4 bases and J dropped 6; count of bases not matched to a gene: 8. CDR1 is ENHRY and CDR2 is SYGVKD in the germline V gene. CDR3 size: 15 residues. For the CDR3, the DNA is TGTGCCATCAGTGCCGGACAGGGGGTGAGGCATGGCTACACCTTC. This sequence encodes CAISAGQGVRHGYTF.

This sequence joins TRBV18 and TRBJ2-3, with unresolved D. The germline CDR1 and CDR2 sequences are KGHSH and LQKENI. Trimming left V 8 bases short and J 0 bases short, with 3 bases between. The CDR3 runs 11 residues. CDR3 nucleotides: TGTGCCAGCCGGAGCACAGATACGCAGTATTTT. This translates into CASRSTDTQYF.

CDR3 coding DNA: TGTGCCAGCAGTTACTCGACAGCAAGCCACGGATGGGGTGAAGCTTTCTTT. Its translation is CASSYSTASHGWGEAFF. The rearrangement links TRBV6-2 or TRBV6-3 to TRBJ1-1, with a weak D call TRBD1 (5 bases). The germline V gene encodes CDR1 MNHEY and CDR2 SVGEGT. Trimming shortened V by 0 bases and J by 7 bases, and 21 bases separated the two germline ends. CDR3 length: 17 amino acids.

The chain combines TRBV28 with TRBJ1-4; a possible D gene is TRBD1 (5 bases). CDR3 length equals 16 residues. Trimming removed 3 bases from V and 5 bases from J, with 16 bases in between. Germline CDR1 MDHEN, CDR2 SYDVKM. CDR3 sequence reads: CASSLSGEGRNEKLFF. The CDR3 nucleotides read TGTGCCAGCAGTTTGTCGGGGGAGGGGCGGAATGAAAAACTGTTTTTT.

Only one count was recorded for this clone. The chain combines TRBV11-2 with TRBJ2-3; D may be TRBD2 (5 bases). The germline gives CDR1 SGHAT, CDR2 FQNNGV. CDR3 length equals 16 residues. V shed 5 bases and J shed 1 base, with 16 bases lying between them. The CDR3 is CASSLSPGFGTDTQYF. In DNA, the CDR3 is TGTGCCAGCAGCCTCTCCCCGGGGTTCGGCACAGATACGCAGTATTTT.

The chain has TRBV9 and TRBJ2-3; weak D call: TRBD2 (5 bases). The V end was cut by 0 bases, the J end by 4 bases, with 12 bases between. Germline CDR1 is SGDLS and CDR2 is YYNGEE. The CDR3 sequence is 15 residues long. The CDR3 here is CASSVEGGSADTQYF. As DNA, the CDR3 is TGTGCCAGCAGCGTAGAGGGTGGTAGCGCAGATACGCAGTATTTT.

This chain links TRBV6-1 with TRBJ2-3; the match to TRBD1 covers 7 bases. Germline loops: CDR1 MNHNS, CDR2 SASEGT. CDR3 length: 16 residues. J was trimmed by 1 base and V by 0 bases; bases with no gene match: 4. CDR3 protein: CASSEALGQGTDTQYF. The CDR3 DNA follows: TGTGCCAGCAGTGAAGCCTTAGGACAGGGCACAGATACGCAGTATTTT.

V and J are TRBV6-2 or TRBV6-3 and TRBJ1-1; D is possibly TRBD1 (5 bases). The CDR3 extends over 14 amino acids. Trimming shortened V by 1 base and J by 2 bases, and 8 bases separated the two germline ends. Germline V gene lookup returns CDR1 MNHEY and CDR2 SVGEGT. CDR3 loop: CASSYFGQNTEAFF. The CDR3 DNA sequence: TGTGCCAGCAGTTACTTTGGACAAAACACTGAAGCTTTCTTT.